This entry lists 5 T cell receptor beta chains sequenced from one sample in a study of T cells in narcolepsy. Produced via immunoSEQ multiplex PCR; TCRdb's table is partial and in-frame only. Altogether 25,000 to 35,000 clones are present, approximately 79% being singletons, with the ten largest covering around 7.2%. The sequencing input was memory (CD45RA-) CD4+ T cells from blood. The receptors originated from a human donor in good health.

The chain couples TRBV19 to TRBJ1-5; maybe TRBD1 (5 bases). Germline assignment: CDR1 LNHDA and CDR2 SQIVND (reference sequence). The CDR3 sequence is 17 residues long. V shed 6 bases and J shed 0 bases, with 18 bases lying between them. DNA for the CDR3: TGTGCCAGTAGGGGTTTAGGAGGGGCGAATAGCAATCAGCCCCAGCATTTT. Its translation is CASRGLGGANSNQPQHF.

The chain carries TRBV7-3 and TRBJ2-7, with 13 bases that match TRBD2. CDR3 length: 17 amino acids. Germline V gene sequence: CDR1 SGHTA, CDR2 FQGTGA. V shed 5 bases and J 3 bases; nucleotides not matched to a gene: 10. The CDR3 nucleotides read TGTGCCAGCAGCCCCCATCCGACTAGCGGGAGGTTCTACGAGCAGTACTTC. As protein: CASSPHPTSGRFYEQYF.

J is TRBJ2-2 and V is TRBV2; tentatively, D is TRBD1 or TRBD2 (6 bases each). This CDR3 is built from 15 residues. V was trimmed by 7 bases and J by 5 bases, leaving 17 bases between them. Germline V lookup: CDR1 SNHLY, CDR2 FYNNEI. The chain's CDR3 is CASKGGAPLTGELFF. CDR3 DNA sequence: TGTGCCAGCAAGGGGGGCGCCCCCCTAACCGGGGAGCTGTTTTTT.

V and J are TRBV6-4 and TRBJ2-1, with 7 bases that match TRBD1. V lost 10 bases to trimming and J lost 2 bases; unmatched junction nucleotides: 11. This CDR3 contains 15 residues. CDR1 and CDR2 from the germline V gene are MRHNA and SNTAGT. CDR3 in DNA: TGTGCCACAAGGGGGTCGGGACAGCCCTACAATGAGCAGTTCTTC. Amino acid sequence: CATRGSGQPYNEQFF.

This clone occurred once. This rearrangement joins TRBV7-3 to TRBJ2-3; unclear D gene. The CDR3 is made up of 16 amino acids. V was trimmed by 2 bases and J by 0 bases, leaving 12 bases between them. Germline V gene data show CDR1 as SGHTA and CDR2 as FQGTGA. The CDR3, as DNA: TGTGCCAGCAGCTTATTTCCCAGGCTGAGCACAGATACGCAGTATTTT. Residues: CASSLFPRLSTDTQYF.